The source of this T cell receptor (beta chain) is a study of CD8+ T cells in alopecia areata. Treatment meaning: oral pan-JAK inhibitor, 5-10 mg twice daily. As part of sample collection, lesional scalp punch biopsies and peripheral blood were taken from alopecia areata patients. The V gene end was trimmed by 4 bases and the J gene end by 3 bases; junction bases not matched to a gene: 3. The CDR3 runs to 13 residues. CDR1 is SGHDT and CDR2 is YYEEEE in the germline V gene. General study findings and limits: Tofacitinib significantly brought down scalp clonality and expanded CD8+ clones among top 100. Association of baseline CD8+ expansion with response is uncertain owing to one nonresponder. Relative to normal scalp, lesional scalp, especially alopecia totalis/universalis, showed higher clonality.

The authors extracted RNA and reverse transcribed it into cDNA as the sequencing template. Assay: immunoSEQ multiplex PCR; the TCRdb copy retains only in-frame clones and omits some. The sample lists roughly 100,000 clones, roughly two thirds occurring once. Note on this clone: Its target is not known.

This clonotype was sampled from a human donor with alopecia areata. The material was CD8+ T cells sorted from blood, obtained at week 4, from a patient treated with tofacitinib. The rearrangement links TRBV5-6 to TRBJ2-5, with 7 bases lining up with TRBD1. The CDR3 loop reads CASSAGQEETQYF. CDR3 bases: TGTGCCAGCAGCGCCGGACAGGAAGAGACCCAGTACTTC. Full variable domain (missing parts from reference TRBV5-6 and TRBJ2-5): DAGVTQSPTHLIKTRGQQVTLRCSPKSGHDTVSWYQQALGQGPQFIFQYYEEEERQRGNFPDRFSGHQFPNYSSELNVNALLLGDSALYLCASSAGQEETQYFGPGTRLLVL.